This T cell receptor beta chain was sequenced for a study of CD8+ T cells in alopecia areata. Overall study findings and caveats: Alopecia totalis/universalis scalp especially showed more expanded CD8+ clones than normal scalp.

CDR1 is LNHNV, CDR2 YYDKDF, per germline (reference sequence). The CDR3 is made up of 14 amino acids. V was clipped by 4 bases and J by 8 bases, with 15 bases between them. Sequencing templates came from extracted RNA that was reverse transcribed into cDNA. Assay: immunoSEQ multiplex PCR; the TCRdb copy retains only in-frame clones and omits some. Of about 110,000 clones listed, around 59% are singletons. For this clone: The antigen is undetermined.

This sequence originates from a human donor in good health. The material sequenced was CD8+ T cells sorted from blood. This chain joins TRBV15 and TRBJ2-1; a weak D match, TRBD1 (6 bases). CDR3 sequence: CATSITPQGYEQFF. Written as DNA, the CDR3 is TGTGCCACCAGCATAACGCCCCAGGGGTATGAGCAGTTCTTC.